The 8 T cell receptor beta chains listed next were all sequenced from one sample in a study of blood T cell repertoires in COVID-19. This table comes from immunoSEQ multiplex PCR, and its TCRdb copy is limited to in-frame clones, with some not included. The sample lists hundreds of thousands of clones, about 90% occurring once. What was sequenced was peripheral blood. The receptors originated from a woman in her seventies with COVID-19, enrolled during active disease.

The CDR3 bases are TGTGCCACCAGTGATCGGACAGGGGGTCGGGAGCAGTACTTC. Translating it yields CATSDRTGGREQYF. This chain connects TRBV24-1 to TRBJ2-7; 10 bases agree with TRBD1. The germline CDR1 and CDR2 sequences are KGHDR and SFDVKD. CDR3 length: 14 residues. V shed 3 bases and J 7 bases; nucleotides not matched to a gene: 5.

The gene calls are TRBV5-1 and TRBJ2-7, with a weak D call TRBD2 (6 bases). The V gene's germline CDR1 is SGHRS and CDR2 YFSETQ. This CDR3 region has 16 residues. Deletions cut 4 bases from V and 2 bases from J, with 19 bases between. In nucleotides, the CDR3 is TGCGCCAGCAGCCCCAGGAGGGCAGGGAGGCCCTACGAGCAGTACTTC. Protein: CASSPRRAGRPYEQYF.

The chain carries TRBV4-3 and TRBJ1-1; D is undetermined. This CDR3 comprises 15 residues. Trimming removed 1 base at V and 1 base at J, with 10 bases between. The germline V gene has CDR1 LGHNA and CDR2 YSLEER. In DNA form, the CDR3 reads TGCGCCAGCAGCCAAGGCCCGCGGGGGAACACTGAAGCTTTCTTT. This sequence encodes CASSQGPRGNTEAFF.

This chain joins TRBV7-2 and TRBJ2-1, with TRBD2 as a possible D gene (6 bases). CDR3 length: 12 residues. Trimming stripped 5 bases from V and 16 bases from J, with 18 bases between. Germline V lookup: CDR1 SGHTA, CDR2 FQGNSA. The chain's CDR3 is CASSPYLGEEFF. CDR3 in DNA: TGTGCCAGCAGCCCTTACCTAGGGGAGGAATTCTTC.

In its sample, this clone was seen once. The genes are TRBV20-1 and TRBJ2-1; D might be TRBD2 (5 bases). CDR3 size: 11 residues. V was shortened by 6 bases and J by 6 bases, with 9 bases between the two germline ends. Germline V CDR1 and CDR2: DFQATT, SNEGSKA (reference sequence). The CDR3 loop is CSAARGNEQFF. CDR3 DNA: TGCAGTGCGGCTCGGGGCAATGAGCAGTTCTTC.

The chain is built from TRBV28 and TRBJ1-1; D may be TRBD1 (6 bases). Germline CDR1 reads MDHEN; CDR2 reads SYDVKM. V lost 6 bases and J lost 6, with 14 bases in between. This CDR3 has 13 amino acids. CDR3 in amino acids: CASRLTGTAEAFF. In DNA, the CDR3 is TGTGCCAGCAGATTGACAGGAACCGCTGAAGCTTTCTTT.

V is TRBV3-1 (or the pseudogene TRBV3-2) and J is TRBJ2-3, with 13 bases lining up with TRBD2. Per the germline V gene, CDR1 is LGHDT and CDR2 is YNNKEL (reference sequence). With V trimmed by 3 bases and J by 2 bases, 5 bases remained unmatched. The CDR3 spans 17 residues. CDR3 bases: TGTGCCAGCAGCCAGATGACTAGCGGGGGGTCCACAGATACGCAGTATTTT. Translated: CASSQMTSGGSTDTQYF.

V gene TRBV6-5 combines with J gene TRBJ2-5; a possible D gene is TRBD2 (5 bases). Per the germline V gene, CDR1 is MNHEY and CDR2 is SVGAGI. The CDR3 sequence is 12 residues long. Trimming left V 6 bases short and J 2 bases short, with 7 bases between. The CDR3 DNA follows: TGTGCCAGCAGACGGGGACAAGAGACCCAGTACTTC. Its protein product is CASRRGQETQYF.